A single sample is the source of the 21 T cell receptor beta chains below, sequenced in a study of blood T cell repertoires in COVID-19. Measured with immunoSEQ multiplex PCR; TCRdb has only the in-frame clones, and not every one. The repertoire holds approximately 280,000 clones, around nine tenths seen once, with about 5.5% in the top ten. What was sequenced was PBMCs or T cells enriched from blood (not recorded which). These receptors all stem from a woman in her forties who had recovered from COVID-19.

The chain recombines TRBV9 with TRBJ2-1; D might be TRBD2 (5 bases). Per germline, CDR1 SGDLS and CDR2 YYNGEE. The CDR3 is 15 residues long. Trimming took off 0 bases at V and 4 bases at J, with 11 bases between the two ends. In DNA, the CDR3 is TGTGCCAGCAGCGTAGAGGATAGCGTTTACAATGAGCAGTTCTTC. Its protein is CASSVEDSVYNEQFF.

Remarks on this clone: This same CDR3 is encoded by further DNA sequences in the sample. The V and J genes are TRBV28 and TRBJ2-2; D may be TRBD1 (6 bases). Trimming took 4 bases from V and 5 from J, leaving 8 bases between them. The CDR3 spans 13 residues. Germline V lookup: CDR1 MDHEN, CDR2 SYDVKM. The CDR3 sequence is CASSSQGTGELFF. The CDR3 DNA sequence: TGTGCCAGCAGTTCACAGGGAACCGGGGAGCTGTTTTTT.

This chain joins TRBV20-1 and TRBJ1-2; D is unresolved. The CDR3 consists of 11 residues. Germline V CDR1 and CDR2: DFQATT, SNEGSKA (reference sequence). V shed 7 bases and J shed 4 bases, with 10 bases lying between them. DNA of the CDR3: TGCAGTGGGAAGACGGGCTATGGCTACACCTTC. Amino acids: CSGKTGYGYTF.

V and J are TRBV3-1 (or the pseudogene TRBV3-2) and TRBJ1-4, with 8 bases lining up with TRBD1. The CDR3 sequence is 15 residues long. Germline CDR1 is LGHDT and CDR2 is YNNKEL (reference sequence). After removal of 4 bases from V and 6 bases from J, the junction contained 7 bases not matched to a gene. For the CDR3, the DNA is TGTGCCAGCAGCCTCCTACAGGGGGTGGATGAAAAACTGTTTTTT. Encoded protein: CASSLLQGVDEKLFF.

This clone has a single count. This CDR3 is CASSLFGDRANYGYTF. The CDR3 coding sequence is TGTGCCAGCAGCTTATTTGGGGACAGAGCTAACTATGGCTACACCTTC. The chain has TRBV7-3 and TRBJ1-2; 7 positions match TRBD1. V shed 2 bases, J shed 0 bases, and the junction held 6 bases outside the gene matches. CDR3 length: 16 residues. The V gene's germline CDR1 is SGHTA and CDR2 FQGTGA.

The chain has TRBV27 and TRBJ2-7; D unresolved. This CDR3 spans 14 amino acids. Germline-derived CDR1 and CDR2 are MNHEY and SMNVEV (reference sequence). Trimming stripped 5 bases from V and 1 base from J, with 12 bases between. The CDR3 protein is CASSLKSVSYEQYF. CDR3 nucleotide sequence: TGTGCCAGCAGTCTCAAAAGCGTTTCCTACGAGCAGTACTTC.

CDR3 DNA: TGTGCCAGCAGCTTAGCGACAGGGAATAATTCACCCCTCCACTTT. It codes for CASSLATGNNSPLHF. The chain has TRBV7-8 and TRBJ1-6; 7 nucleotides line up with TRBD1. Per germline, CDR1 SGHVS and CDR2 FQNEAQ. This CDR3 region has 15 residues. Trimming removed 0 bases from V and 5 bases from J; junction bases left unmatched: 1.

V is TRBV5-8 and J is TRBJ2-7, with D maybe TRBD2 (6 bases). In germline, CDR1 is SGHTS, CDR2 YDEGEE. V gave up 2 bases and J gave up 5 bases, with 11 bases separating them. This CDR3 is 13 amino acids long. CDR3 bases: TGTGCCAGCAGCTTTCAAGGGAGGAACGAGCAGTACTTC. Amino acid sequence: CASSFQGRNEQYF.

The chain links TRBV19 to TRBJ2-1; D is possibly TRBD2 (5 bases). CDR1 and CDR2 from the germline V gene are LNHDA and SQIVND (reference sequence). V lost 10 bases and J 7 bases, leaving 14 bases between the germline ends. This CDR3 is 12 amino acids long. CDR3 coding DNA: TGTGCCACGAGGACTTCGGGGAATGAGCAGTTCTTC. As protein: CATRTSGNEQFF.

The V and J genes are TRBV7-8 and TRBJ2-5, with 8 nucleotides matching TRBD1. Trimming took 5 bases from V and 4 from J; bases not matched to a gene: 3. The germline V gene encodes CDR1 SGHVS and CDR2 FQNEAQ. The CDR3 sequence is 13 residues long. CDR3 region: CASSAGQGETQYF. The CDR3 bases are TGTGCCAGCAGCGCCGGACAGGGAGAGACCCAGTACTTC.

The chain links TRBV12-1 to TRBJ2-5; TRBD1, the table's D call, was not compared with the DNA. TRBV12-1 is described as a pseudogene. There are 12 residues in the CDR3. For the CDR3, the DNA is TGTGCCAGCGGGGCCTGCCAAGAGACCCAGTACTTC. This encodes CASGACQETQYF.

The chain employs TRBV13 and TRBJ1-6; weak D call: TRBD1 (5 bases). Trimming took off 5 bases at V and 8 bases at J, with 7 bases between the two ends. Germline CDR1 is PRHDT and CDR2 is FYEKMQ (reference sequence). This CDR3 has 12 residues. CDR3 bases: TGTGCCAGCAGCCAAGGGGATTCACCCCTCCACTTT. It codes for CASSQGDSPLHF. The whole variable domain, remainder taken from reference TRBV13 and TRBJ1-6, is AAGVIQSPRHLIKEKRETATLKCYPIPRHDTVYWYQQGPGQDPQFLISFYEKMQSDKGSIPDRFSAQQFSDYHSELNMSSLELGDSALYFCASSQGDSPLHFGNGTRLTVT.

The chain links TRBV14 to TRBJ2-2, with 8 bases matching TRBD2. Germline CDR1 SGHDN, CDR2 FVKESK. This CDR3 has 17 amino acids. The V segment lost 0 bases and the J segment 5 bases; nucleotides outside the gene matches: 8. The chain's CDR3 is CASSQELFGGRTGELFF. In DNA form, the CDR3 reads TGTGCCAGCAGCCAAGAATTATTTGGCGGGAGGACCGGGGAGCTGTTTTTT.

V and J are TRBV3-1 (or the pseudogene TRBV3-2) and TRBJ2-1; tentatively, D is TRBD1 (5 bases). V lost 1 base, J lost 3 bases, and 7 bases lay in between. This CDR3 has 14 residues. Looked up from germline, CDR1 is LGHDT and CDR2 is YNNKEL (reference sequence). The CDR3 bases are TGTGCCAGCAGCCAAGGTCAGGGCTACAATGAGCAGTTCTTC. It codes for CASSQGQGYNEQFF.

The chain's CDR3 is CASSQVGIADALGTQYF. As DNA, the CDR3 is TGTGCCAGCAGCCAAGTAGGGATAGCGGATGCTTTAGGAACCCAGTACTTC. The J gene is TRBJ2-5, the V gene TRBV3-1 (or the pseudogene TRBV3-2); TRBD2 might be the D (6 bases). This CDR3 contains 17 residues. V was trimmed by 1 base and J by 8 bases, leaving 23 bases between them. From germline, CDR1 is LGHDT and CDR2 YNNKEL (reference sequence).

The CDR3 bases are TGTGCCAGCAGCCCCCGGCCGCGCATCAGACTAGCTAGCACAGATACGCAGTATTTT. Its translation: CASSPRPRIRLASTDTQYF. The V and J genes are TRBV7-9 and TRBJ2-3; 7 bases align to TRBD2. Germline trimming cut 5 bases from V and 0 bases from J; bases unmatched to any gene: 17. The germline V gene encodes CDR1 SEHNR and CDR2 FQNEAQ (reference sequence). This CDR3 has 19 residues.

DNA for the CDR3: TGTGCCAGCAGCTGTGCAACTCGACTAGCGGGAGGAGGAGAGACCCAGTACTTC. Translating it yields CASSCATRLAGGGETQYF. The genes are TRBV5-7 and TRBJ2-5; TRBD2 agrees at 13 bases. TRBV5-7 is recorded as an ORF, its role being uncertain. Unmatched junction bases numbered 12, after V lost 3 bases and J lost 4 bases. The CDR3 loop spans 18 amino acids.

CDR3 protein: CASSLALGGGPYNEQFF. The CDR3, as DNA: TGTGCCAGCAGCTTGGCCCTGGGAGGGGGGCCCTACAATGAGCAGTTCTTC. V and J are TRBV5-4 and TRBJ2-1, with D possibly matching TRBD2 (7 bases). This CDR3 has 17 residues. The germline V gene encodes CDR1 SGHNT and CDR2 YYREEE (reference sequence). Deletions cut 0 bases from V and 2 bases from J, with 15 bases between.

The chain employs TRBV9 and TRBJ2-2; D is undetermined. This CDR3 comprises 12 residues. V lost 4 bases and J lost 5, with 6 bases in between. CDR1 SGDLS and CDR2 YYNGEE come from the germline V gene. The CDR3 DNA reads TGTGCCAGCAGCTTTACTACCGGGGAGCTGTTTTTT. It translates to CASSFTTGELFF.

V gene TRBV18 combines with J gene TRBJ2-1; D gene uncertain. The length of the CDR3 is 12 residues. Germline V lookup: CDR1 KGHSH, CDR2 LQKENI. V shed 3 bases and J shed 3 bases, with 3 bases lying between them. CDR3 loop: CASSPNYNEQFF. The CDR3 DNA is TGTGCCAGCTCACCCAACTACAATGAGCAGTTCTTC.

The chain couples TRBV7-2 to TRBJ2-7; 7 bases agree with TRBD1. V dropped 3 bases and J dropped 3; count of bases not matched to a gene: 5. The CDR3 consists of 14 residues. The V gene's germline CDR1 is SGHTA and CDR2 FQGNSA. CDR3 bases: TGTGCCAGCAGCTTGACAGGGTCCCTCTACGAGCAGTACTTC. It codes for CASSLTGSLYEQYF.